This entry features one T cell receptor (beta chain) sequence. The sample comes from a study of blood T cell repertoires in COVID-19. Germline values: CDR1 SGHAT, CDR2 FQDESV (reference sequence). The CDR3 extends over 14 amino acids. V lost 1 base and J 3 bases, leaving 10 bases between the germline ends. Enrollment of patients from Seattle took place during active infection, with longitudinal follow-up. TCRdb's table, derived via immunoSEQ multiplex PCR, lists solely in-frame clones and lacks some. The sample contains some 400,000 clones, about 90% of which appear only once. Sequencing was performed on peripheral blood. The sequence was obtained from a woman aged 55-75 years with COVID-19, enrolled during active disease. The chain recombines TRBV11-1 with TRBJ2-7; possible D gene TRBD2, 5 bases. The CDR3 nucleotides are TGTGCCAGCAGCTTAGGAGGGTCTTTCTACGAGCAGTACTTC. This gives the protein CASSLGGSFYEQYF.